The present T cell receptor (beta chain) was sequenced within a study of T cell responses to AZD1222 COVID-19 vaccine. As regards this clone: Its antigen is unidentified.

Points from the study as a whole: Spike-specific TCR breadth and depth both grew after two AZD1222 doses. Seropositive AZD1222 recipients at baseline numbered only six or seven. No repertoire was sampled before or during the peak T cell response, only after it.

Data came from immunoSEQ multiplex PCR; TCRdb stores just in-frame clones and leaves some out. The sample shows under 150,000 clones, 85% to 95% of them seen only once. CDR1 is PRHDT, CDR2 FYEKMQ, per germline (reference sequence). This CDR3 spans 14 amino acids. Trimming left V 8 bases short and J 4 bases short, with 17 bases between. This rearrangement joins TRBV13 to TRBJ1-2; TRBD1 might be the D (6 bases). This sample comprised peripheral blood, obtained 28 days after the second AZD1222 dose. The receptor was isolated from an adult who received the AZD1222 COVID-19 vaccine. As DNA, the CDR3 is TGTGCCAGCGGATTGGGGGCCACTACCTATGGCTACACCTTC. Its protein product is CASGLGATTYGYTF.